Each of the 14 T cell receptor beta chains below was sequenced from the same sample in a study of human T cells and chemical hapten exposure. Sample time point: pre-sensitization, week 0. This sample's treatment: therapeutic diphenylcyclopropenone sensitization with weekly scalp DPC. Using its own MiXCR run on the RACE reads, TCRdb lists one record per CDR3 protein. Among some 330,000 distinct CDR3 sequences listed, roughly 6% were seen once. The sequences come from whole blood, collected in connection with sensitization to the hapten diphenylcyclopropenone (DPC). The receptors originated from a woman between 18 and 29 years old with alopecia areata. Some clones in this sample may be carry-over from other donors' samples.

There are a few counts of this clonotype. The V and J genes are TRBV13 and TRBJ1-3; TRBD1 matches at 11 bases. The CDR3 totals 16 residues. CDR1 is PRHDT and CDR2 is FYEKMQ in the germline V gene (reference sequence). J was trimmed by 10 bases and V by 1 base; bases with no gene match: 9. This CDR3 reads CASSLESRDRGITIYF. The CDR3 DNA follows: TGTGCCAGCAGCTTAGAGAGCCGGGACAGGGGGATAACCATATATTTT.

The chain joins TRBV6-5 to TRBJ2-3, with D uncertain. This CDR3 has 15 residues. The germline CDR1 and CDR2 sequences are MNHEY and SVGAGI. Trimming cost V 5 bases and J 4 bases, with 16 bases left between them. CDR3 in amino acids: CASSPMLGTSDTQYF. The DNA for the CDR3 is TGTGCCAGCAGTCCAATGCTTGGAACTTCAGATACGCAGTATTTT.

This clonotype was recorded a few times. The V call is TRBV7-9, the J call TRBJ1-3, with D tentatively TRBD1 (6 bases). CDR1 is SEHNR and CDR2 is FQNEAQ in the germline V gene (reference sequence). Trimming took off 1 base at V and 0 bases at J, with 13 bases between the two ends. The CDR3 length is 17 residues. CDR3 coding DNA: TGTGCCAGCAGCTTAGGCCGGACAGAACACTCTGGAAACACCATATATTTT. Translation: CASSLGRTEHSGNTIYF.

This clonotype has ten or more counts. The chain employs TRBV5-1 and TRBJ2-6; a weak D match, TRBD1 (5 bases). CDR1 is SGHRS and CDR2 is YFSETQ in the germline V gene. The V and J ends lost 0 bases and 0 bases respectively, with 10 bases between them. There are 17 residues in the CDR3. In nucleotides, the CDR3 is TGCGCCAGCAGCTTGGGATTGGACACCTCTGGGGCCAACGTCCTGACTTTC. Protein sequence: CASSLGLDTSGANVLTF.

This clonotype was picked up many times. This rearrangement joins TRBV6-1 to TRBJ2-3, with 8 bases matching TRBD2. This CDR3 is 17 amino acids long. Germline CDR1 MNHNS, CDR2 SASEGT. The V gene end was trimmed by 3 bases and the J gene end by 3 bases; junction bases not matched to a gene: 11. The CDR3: CASSEPNGGGPTDTQYF. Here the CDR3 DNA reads TGTGCCAGCAGTGAGCCCAACGGCGGGGGGCCAACAGATACGCAGTATTTT.

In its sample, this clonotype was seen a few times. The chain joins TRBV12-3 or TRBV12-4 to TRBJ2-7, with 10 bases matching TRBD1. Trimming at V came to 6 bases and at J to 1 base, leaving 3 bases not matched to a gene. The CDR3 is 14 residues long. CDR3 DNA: TGTGCCAGCAGAAGACAGGGGGCATCCTACGAGCAGTACTTC. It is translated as CASRRQGASYEQYF.

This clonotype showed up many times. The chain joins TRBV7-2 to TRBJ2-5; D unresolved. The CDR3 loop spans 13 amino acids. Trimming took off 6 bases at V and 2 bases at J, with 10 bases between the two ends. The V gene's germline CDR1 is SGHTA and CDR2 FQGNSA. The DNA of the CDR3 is TGTGCCAGCAGGCCTCGAGCTCAAGAGACCCAGTACTTC. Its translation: CASRPRAQETQYF.

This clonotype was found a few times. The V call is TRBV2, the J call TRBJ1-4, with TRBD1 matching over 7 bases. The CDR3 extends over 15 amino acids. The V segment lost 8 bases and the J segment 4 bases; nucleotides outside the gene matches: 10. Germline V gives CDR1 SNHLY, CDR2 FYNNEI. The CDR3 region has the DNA TGTGCCAGCTCCCGAGCCGGGACAGTTAATGAAAAACTGTTTTTT. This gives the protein CASSRAGTVNEKLFF. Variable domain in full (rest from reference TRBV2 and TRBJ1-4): EPEVTQTPSHQVTQMGQEVILRCVPISNHLYFYWYRQILGQKVEFLVSFYNNEISEKSEIFDDQFSVERPDGSNFTLKIRSTKLEDSAMYFCASSRAGTVNEKLFFGSGTQLSVL.

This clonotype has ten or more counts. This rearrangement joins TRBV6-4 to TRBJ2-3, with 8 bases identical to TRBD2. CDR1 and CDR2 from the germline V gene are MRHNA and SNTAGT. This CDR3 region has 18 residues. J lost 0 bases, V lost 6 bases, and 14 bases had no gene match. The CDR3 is CASSRGSGELTSTDTQYF. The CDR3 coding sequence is TGTGCCAGCAGCCGGGGTAGCGGGGAACTTACTAGCACAGATACGCAGTATTTT.

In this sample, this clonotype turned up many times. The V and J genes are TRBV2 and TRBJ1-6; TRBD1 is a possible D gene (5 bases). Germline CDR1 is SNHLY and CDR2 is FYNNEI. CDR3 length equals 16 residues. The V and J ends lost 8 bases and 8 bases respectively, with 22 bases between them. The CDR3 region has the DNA TGTGCCAGCCCAAGATCTCAGGGCCCCGATGATTCACCCCTCCACTTT. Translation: CASPRSQGPDDSPLHF.

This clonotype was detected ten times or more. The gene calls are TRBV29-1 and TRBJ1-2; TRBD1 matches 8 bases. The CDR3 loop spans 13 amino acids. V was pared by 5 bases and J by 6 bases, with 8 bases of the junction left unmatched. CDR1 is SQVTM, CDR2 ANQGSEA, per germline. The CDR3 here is CSVNNRGVNGYTF. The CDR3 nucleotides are TGCAGCGTTAATAACAGGGGGGTGAATGGCTACACCTTC.

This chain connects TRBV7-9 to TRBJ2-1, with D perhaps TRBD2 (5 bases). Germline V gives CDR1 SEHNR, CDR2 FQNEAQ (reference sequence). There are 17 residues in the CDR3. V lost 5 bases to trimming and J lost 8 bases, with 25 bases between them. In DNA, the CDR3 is TGTGCCAGCAGCCCCCTCCCGACGAGCGGACCAATCCATGAGCAGTTCTTC. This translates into CASSPLPTSGPIHEQFF.

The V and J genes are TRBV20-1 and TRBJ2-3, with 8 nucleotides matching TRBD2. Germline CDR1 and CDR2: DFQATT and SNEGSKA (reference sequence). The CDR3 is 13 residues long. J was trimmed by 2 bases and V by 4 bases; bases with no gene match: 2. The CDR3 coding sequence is TGCAGTGCTAACGGGGGGGCCACAGATACGCAGTATTTT. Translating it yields CSANGGATDTQYF.

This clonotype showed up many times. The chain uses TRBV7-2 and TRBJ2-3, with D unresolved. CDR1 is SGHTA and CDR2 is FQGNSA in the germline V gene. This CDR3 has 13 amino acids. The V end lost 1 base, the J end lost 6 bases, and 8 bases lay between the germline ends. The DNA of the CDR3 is TGTGCCAGCAGCTTAGGGGGTCGGGATACGCAGTATTTT. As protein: CASSLGGRDTQYF.